This T cell receptor (beta chain) was captured by sequencing in a study of CD8 T cells in ankylosing spondylitis. General observations from the study: Prior work had noted some motif variants in reactive arthritis blood and synovial fluid. Reportedly, disease-linked clones are significantly enriched in ankylosing spondylitis patients' matched synovial fluid. Blood of patients with ankylosing spondylitis appeared to be characterized by a TCR beta motif of eight or nine highly homologous variants.

CDR1 DFQATT and CDR2 SNEGSKA come from the germline V gene (reference sequence). V trimming: 2 bases; J trimming: 0 bases; junction bases outside the gene matches: 7. CDR3 length: 18 residues. One entry per CDR3 protein, called by TCRdb with MiXCR from the 5' RACE reads. The table shows some 200,000 distinct CDR3 sequences, with 13% occurring only once. A few counts support this clonotype. Its antigen is unidentified. The J gene is TRBJ2-1, the V gene TRBV20-1; 13 positions match TRBD2. This sequence originates from a male donor with ankylosing spondylitis or in good health (not recorded which). The sequencing sample was made of blood, either unsorted or a sorted T cell fraction (not recorded which). In nucleotides, the CDR3 is TGCAGTGCTAGAACTAGCGGGGGGGCCCTCGGCTCCTACAATGAGCAGTTCTTC. It codes for CSARTSGGALGSYNEQFF.